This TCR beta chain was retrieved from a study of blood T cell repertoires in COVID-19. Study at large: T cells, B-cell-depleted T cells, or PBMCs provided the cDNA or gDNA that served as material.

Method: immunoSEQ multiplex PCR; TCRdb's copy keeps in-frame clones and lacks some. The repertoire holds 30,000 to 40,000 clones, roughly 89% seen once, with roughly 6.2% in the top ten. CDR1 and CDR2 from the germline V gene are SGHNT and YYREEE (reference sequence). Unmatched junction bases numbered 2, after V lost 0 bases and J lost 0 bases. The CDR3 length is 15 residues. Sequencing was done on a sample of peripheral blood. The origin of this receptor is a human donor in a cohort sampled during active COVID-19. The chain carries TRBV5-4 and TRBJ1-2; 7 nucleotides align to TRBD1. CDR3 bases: TGTGCCAGCAGCTTGGGGACAGGATCTAACTATGGCTACACCTTC. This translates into CASSLGTGSNYGYTF. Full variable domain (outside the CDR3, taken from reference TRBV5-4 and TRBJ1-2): ETGVTQSPTHLIKTRGQQVTLRCSSQSGHNTVSWYQQALGQGPQFIFQYYREEENGRGNFPPRFSGLQFPNYSSELNVNALELDDSALYLCASSLGTGSNYGYTFGSGTRLTVV.